This is a list of T cell receptor beta chains from one sample in a study of OX40 agonist ivuxolimab in advanced cancers. The assay was immunoSEQ multiplex PCR, and TCRdb's table has in-frame clones only and misses some. Of about 87,000 clones in the sample, around nine tenths were seen once. Sequencing was performed on CD4+ or CD8+ T cells sorted from blood, taken in a trial of the OX40 agonist ivuxolimab. The origin of the receptors is an adult with an advanced solid tumor such as melanoma, head and neck, liver or kidney cancer. CDR3s include the opening cysteine and the closing phenylalanine or tryptophan. Fields, in order: D gene, clone size, J gene, V gene, CDR3 protein, CDR3 DNA. D genes are given only for firm matches. Only some rows state a clone size, as once, few, many or a class for expanded clones.

d_gene: .
abundance: .
j_gene: TRBJ2-1
v_gene: TRBV7-2
CDR3aa: CASSLHGPLSYNEQFF
CDR3nt: TGTGCCAGCAGCTTGCACGGGCCTCTCTCCTACAATGAGCAGTTCTTC

d_gene: TRBD1
abundance: once
j_gene: TRBJ1-6
v_gene: TRBV7-9
CDR3aa: CASSLSTGGYNSPLHF
CDR3nt: TGTGCCAGCAGCTTATCCACAGGGGGTTATAATTCACCCCTCCACTTT

d_gene: .
abundance: .
j_gene: TRBJ2-1
v_gene: TRBV11-2
CDR3aa: CASSLGGLRAGYNEQFF
CDR3nt: TGTGCCAGCAGCTTAGGAGGTTTACGGGCGGGCTACAATGAGCAGTTCTTC

d_gene: TRBD1
abundance: few
j_gene: TRBJ1-2
v_gene: TRBV10-3
CDR3aa: CAISGTGAGNYGYTF
CDR3nt: TGTGCCATCAGTGGGACAGGGGCTGGTAACTATGGCTACACCTTC

d_gene: .
abundance: .
j_gene: TRBJ2-1
v_gene: TRBV9
CDR3aa: CASSVGLGSFYNEQFF
CDR3nt: TGTGCCAGCAGCGTCGGACTGGGCAGCTTCTACAATGAGCAGTTCTTC

d_gene: .
abundance: .
j_gene: TRBJ1-2
v_gene: TRBV6-1
CDR3aa: CASAGPNYGYTF
CDR3nt: TGTGCCAGCGCAGGCCCTAACTATGGCTACACCTTC

d_gene: .
abundance: few
j_gene: TRBJ2-5
v_gene: TRBV7-9
CDR3aa: CASSTQGFQETQYF
CDR3nt: TGTGCCAGCAGCACCCAGGGCTTCCAAGAGACCCAGTACTTC

d_gene: .
abundance: .
j_gene: TRBJ1-6
v_gene: TRBV6-1
CDR3aa: CASSENPLDSPLHF
CDR3nt: TGTGCCAGCAGTGAAAATCCCCTGGATTCACCCCTCCACTTT

d_gene: .
abundance: .
j_gene: TRBJ1-5
v_gene: TRBV23-1
CDR3aa: CASSRHVGQPQHF
CDR3nt: TGCGCCAGCAGCCGTCACGTGGGGCAGCCCCAGCATTTT

d_gene: TRBD2
abundance: .
j_gene: TRBJ2-1
v_gene: TRBV18
CDR3aa: CASSPPVLAGVNEQFF
CDR3nt: TGTGCCAGCTCACCACCGGTGCTAGCGGGGGTCAATGAGCAGTTCTTC

d_gene: .
abundance: once
j_gene: TRBJ1-2
v_gene: TRBV19
CDR3aa: CASSISRVEGYTF
CDR3nt: TGTGCCAGTAGTATAAGTCGGGTAGAAGGCTACACCTTC

d_gene: TRBD2
abundance: .
j_gene: TRBJ2-5
v_gene: TRBV5-1
CDR3aa: CASSWPVAGDYQETQYF
CDR3nt: TGCGCCAGCAGCTGGCCCGTAGCGGGGGACTACCAAGAGACCCAGTACTTC

d_gene: .
abundance: .
j_gene: TRBJ2-1
v_gene: TRBV20-1
CDR3aa: CSARGSGEQFF
CDR3nt: TGCAGTGCTAGGGGCTCCGGGGAGCAGTTCTTC

d_gene: TRBD1
abundance: .
j_gene: TRBJ2-5
v_gene: TRBV18
CDR3aa: CASSPLDRGGQETQYF
CDR3nt: TGTGCCAGCTCACCCTTGGACAGGGGAGGGCAGGAGACCCAGTACTTC

d_gene: .
abundance: .
j_gene: TRBJ2-7
v_gene: TRBV28
CDR3aa: CASTPASPPYDYEQYF
CDR3nt: TGTGCCAGCACCCCGGCCTCCCCTCCTTACGACTACGAGCAGTACTTC

d_gene: .
abundance: .
j_gene: TRBJ2-1
v_gene: TRBV19
CDR3aa: CASSIVQGRGEQFF
CDR3nt: TGTGCCAGTAGTATCGTGCAGGGGCGGGGTGAGCAGTTCTTC

d_gene: .
abundance: .
j_gene: TRBJ2-7
v_gene: TRBV4-1
CDR3aa: CASSQVGAMSYEQYF
CDR3nt: TGCGCCAGCAGCCAAGTGGGGGCCATGAGCTACGAGCAGTACTTC

d_gene: TRBD2
abundance: .
j_gene: TRBJ2-7
v_gene: TRBV18
CDR3aa: CASSPQGTSGTYEQYF
CDR3nt: TGTGCCAGCTCACCACAGGGAACTAGCGGTACCTACGAGCAGTACTTC

d_gene: .
abundance: .
j_gene: TRBJ2-2
v_gene: TRBV7-3
CDR3aa: CASNKGGGDTGELFF
CDR3nt: TGTGCCAGCAACAAAGGGGGAGGGGACACCGGGGAGCTGTTTTTT

d_gene: TRBD2
abundance: .
j_gene: TRBJ2-7
v_gene: TRBV6-1
CDR3aa: CASSEWSGGEAF
CDR3nt: TGTGCCAGCAGTGAGTGGAGCGGGGGGGAGGCCTTC

d_gene: .
abundance: few
j_gene: TRBJ1-6
v_gene: TRBV11-2
CDR3aa: CASSLDSSYNSPLHF
CDR3nt: TGTGCCAGCAGCTTAGACAGCTCCTATAATTCACCCCTCCACTTT

d_gene: TRBD1
abundance: .
j_gene: TRBJ1-5
v_gene: TRBV5-6
CDR3aa: CASSLEGQGRNQPQHF
CDR3nt: TGTGCCAGCAGCTTGGAGGGACAGGGCCGCAATCAGCCCCAGCATTTT

d_gene: TRBD1
abundance: .
j_gene: TRBJ2-2
v_gene: TRBV10-3
CDR3aa: CAIRETGGNTGELFF
CDR3nt: TGTGCCATCAGGGAGACAGGGGGCAACACCGGGGAGCTGTTTTTT

d_gene: .
abundance: .
j_gene: TRBJ2-5
v_gene: TRBV7-9
CDR3aa: CASSPSLRLRQETQYF
CDR3nt: TGTGCCAGCAGCCCGTCATTGAGACTGCGACAAGAGACCCAGTACTTC

d_gene: .
abundance: .
j_gene: TRBJ2-3
v_gene: TRBV6-5
CDR3aa: CASSSGLGSTDTQYF
CDR3nt: TGTGCCAGCAGCTCCGGGCTGGGAAGCACAGATACGCAGTATTTT

d_gene: TRBD1
abundance: few
j_gene: TRBJ2-7
v_gene: TRBV11-2
CDR3aa: CASSGQVNSYEQYF
CDR3nt: TGTGCCAGCAGCGGACAGGTTAACTCCTACGAGCAGTACTTC

d_gene: TRBD2
abundance: once
j_gene: TRBJ2-3
v_gene: TRBV7-2
CDR3aa: CASSLASGRLGNTQYF
CDR3nt: TGTGCCAGCAGCTTAGCTAGCGGGAGGCTCGGTAATACGCAGTATTTT